One sample yielded the 5 T cell receptor beta chains listed below, sequenced in a study of cytomegalovirus exposure and HLA in healthy donors. PCR primers comprised 60 Vbeta and 13 Jbeta primers. Some clones are missing from TCRdb's copy, which holds only in-frame ones; the method was immunoSEQ multiplex PCR. Of around 190,000 clones in the sample, about 85% are singletons; the top ten hold around 0.99%. The source material was PBMCs. Receptor source: a boy aged 2 to 10 in good health and CMV-seronegative.

This clone was observed a single time. The rearrangement uses TRBV29-1 and TRBJ2-1; TRBD1 matches 12 bases. This CDR3 is 16 amino acids long. V was pared by 0 bases and J by 8 bases, with 8 bases of the junction left unmatched. Germline-derived CDR1 and CDR2 are SQVTM and ANQGSEA. In DNA form, the CDR3 reads TGCAGCGTTGAAGAGGGGGACAGGGGGCTCAGCTATGAGCAGTTCTTC. Its protein is CSVEEGDRGLSYEQFF.

Concerning this clone itself: One end of the junction fails to match germline, which may point to a read error. CDR3 sequence (DNA): TGTTCCAGCAGCTTTTTAAGGGACAGGGGGTCCTACGAGCAGTACTTC. This translates into CSSSFLRDRGSYEQYF. V usage is TRBV7-9 and J usage is TRBJ2-7, with 11 bases identical to TRBD1. Per the germline V gene, CDR1 is SEHNR and CDR2 is FQNEAQ (reference sequence). The CDR3 loop spans 16 amino acids.

This chain links TRBV18 with TRBJ2-7; 7 bases line up with TRBD2. J was trimmed by 3 bases and V by 5 bases; bases with no gene match: 10. The germline CDR1 and CDR2 sequences are KGHSH and LQKENI. There are 15 residues in the CDR3. The CDR3 loop is CASSTGLERVYEQYF. CDR3 in DNA: TGTGCCAGCTCAACTGGACTAGAAAGGGTCTACGAGCAGTACTTC.

This clone occurred once. The chain has TRBV7-2 and TRBJ1-2; unclear D gene. This CDR3 is 15 amino acids long. V lost 2 bases and J 3 bases, leaving 13 bases between the germline ends. In germline, CDR1 is SGHTA, CDR2 FQGNSA. The CDR3 DNA is TGTGCCAGCAGCTTATCTCCCCACCGGGACTATGGCTACACCTTC. Translating gives CASSLSPHRDYGYTF.

The chain combines TRBV11-2 with TRBJ2-3; TRBD2 is a possible D gene (6 bases). Germline lookup yields CDR1 SGHAT and CDR2 FQNNGV. The CDR3 consists of 16 residues. The V gene lost 0 bases and the J gene lost 0 bases, with 10 bases spanning the gap. The CDR3, as DNA: TGTGCCAGCAGCTTAGAAGCCGGGGGTAGCACAGATACGCAGTATTTT. Translation: CASSLEAGGSTDTQYF.